This TCR beta chain was observed in a study of graft-versus-host responses after intestinal transplantation. Study information: Recipients had multivisceral, liver-intestinal, or isolated intestinal transplants. For approximately three years after anti-thymocyte globulin induction, all recipients took tacrolimus and steroids.

The CDR3 runs to 15 residues. J lost 4 bases, V lost 5 bases, and 11 bases had no gene match. Germline V gives CDR1 SGHRS, CDR2 YFSETQ. Responders that carried the CFSE label, approximately 200,000 of them, were plated with approximately 200,000 irradiated, violet-dye-labeled stimulator cells. Researchers sorted proliferating CFSE-low CD3+CD4+ and CD3+CD8+ responders once the reaction had finished. Whole-study findings and limits: Ileal or blood samples showed some GvH clones first, and such clones were also found in recipient marrow.

Here immunoSEQ multiplex PCR was the method, and the copy in TCRdb shows in-frame clones only, minus some. The profile shows roughly 17,000 clones, around two fifths of them singletons. The chain has TRBV5-1 and TRBJ2-7; 8 bases agree with TRBD2. The clonotype comes from a human patient who received an intestinal transplant. This sample comprised alloreactive CD8+ T cells from a mixed lymphocyte reaction culture, obtained before intestinal transplant. Subset reported: CFSE-low proliferating T cells sorted from roughly six-day pre-transplant mixed lymphocyte reaction (GvH or HvG direction). The CDR3 nucleotides read TGCGCCAGCAGTTATGATGGGACTAGACCTTACGAGCAGTACTTC. Its protein product is CASSYDGTRPYEQYF.